What follows describes a single T cell receptor beta chain. This CDR3 contains 14 residues. V lost 0 bases and J lost 7, with 12 bases in between. From germline, CDR1 is MNHEY and CDR2 SVGAGI. These data come from a study of blood T cell repertoires in COVID-19. Turning to the study itself: The cDNA or gDNA used as material had been derived from T cells, B-cell-depleted T cells, or PBMCs.

In the original analysis: Cell counts per sample came from amplifying reference gene primers. The data were produced by immunoSEQ multiplex PCR, yet TCRdb's version contains in-frame clones alone and is incomplete. The V and J calls and clone size are taken from that table; D and trimming were inferred from the DNA. The table has 180,000 or so clones, nearly 80% seen once. Participants reported their clinical history, and cohort assignment relied on those reports. Within the 2 weeks before study entry, each person in the exposed group met a COVID-19 case. Sequencing input: PBMCs or T cells enriched from blood (not recorded which). V usage is TRBV6-5 and J usage is TRBJ1-2; D not resolved. The TCR was taken from a man aged 60-69 years who had been exposed to COVID-19. CDR3 amino acids: CASSYSAAASGYTF. The DNA for the CDR3 is TGTGCCAGCAGTTACTCAGCGGCAGCCAGTGGCTACACCTTC.